One TCR beta chain is described in this entry. Sample time point: newly diagnosed GD, antithyroid drugs for less than 3 months. From PBMCs, RNA was extracted and then used to make the TCR library. The collection involved drawing approximately 9 milliliters of peripheral blood into EDTA tubes. The sample originates from a study of regulatory T cells in long-lasting Graves disease. According to the study, TCR beta libraries were built with iRepertoire HTBI primers and CDR3-region Arm-PCR. Per the original methods: Samples jointly harbored 60 to 70 TRBV and approximately 15 TRBJ segments. Via MiXCR, TCRdb re-called the multiplex PCR reads, giving one row per CDR3 protein. The V and J calls follow TCRdb's processing rather than the paper's. The sample has about 540,000 distinct CDR3 sequences; roughly 12% are singletons. The germline V gene has CDR1 LNHDA and CDR2 SQIVND (reference sequence). V was trimmed by 2 bases and J by 6 bases, leaving 14 bases between them. The CDR3 covers 15 residues.

The data were also submitted as part of a second study, on T cells in Graves' hyperthyroidism and ophthalmopathy. That work contributes: First-round RT-PCR of the TCR CDR3 relied on the HTBI primer set. Among thyroid clonotypes expanded above 0.001, most also appeared in blood.

The rearrangement links TRBV19 to TRBJ2-1; TRBD2 might be the D (5 bases). The sequenced sample was peripheral blood mononuclear cells (PBMCs), obtained at new diagnosis, from a patient treated with antithyroid drugs. The clonotype comes from a young man with Graves disease. The CDR3, as DNA: TGTGCCAGTAGTATATTGGCTAGCTGGGGCAATGAGCAGTTCTTC. Translated: CASSILASWGNEQFF.